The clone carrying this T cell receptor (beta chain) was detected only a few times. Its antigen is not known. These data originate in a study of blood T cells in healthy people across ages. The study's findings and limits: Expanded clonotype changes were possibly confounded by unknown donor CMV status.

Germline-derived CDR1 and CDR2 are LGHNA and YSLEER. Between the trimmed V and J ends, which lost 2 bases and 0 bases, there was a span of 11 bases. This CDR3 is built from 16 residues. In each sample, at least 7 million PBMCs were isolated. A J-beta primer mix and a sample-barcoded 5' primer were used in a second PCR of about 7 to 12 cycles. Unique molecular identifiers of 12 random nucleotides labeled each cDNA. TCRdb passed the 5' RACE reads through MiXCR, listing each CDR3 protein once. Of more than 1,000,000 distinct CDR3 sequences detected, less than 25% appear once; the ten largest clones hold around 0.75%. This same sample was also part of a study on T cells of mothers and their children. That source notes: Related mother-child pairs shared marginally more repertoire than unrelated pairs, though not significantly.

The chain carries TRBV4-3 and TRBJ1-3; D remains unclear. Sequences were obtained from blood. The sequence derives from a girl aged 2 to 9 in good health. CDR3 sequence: CASSQRWEVSGNTIYF. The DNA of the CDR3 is TGCGCCAGCAGCCAACGATGGGAGGTCTCTGGAAACACCATATATTTT.